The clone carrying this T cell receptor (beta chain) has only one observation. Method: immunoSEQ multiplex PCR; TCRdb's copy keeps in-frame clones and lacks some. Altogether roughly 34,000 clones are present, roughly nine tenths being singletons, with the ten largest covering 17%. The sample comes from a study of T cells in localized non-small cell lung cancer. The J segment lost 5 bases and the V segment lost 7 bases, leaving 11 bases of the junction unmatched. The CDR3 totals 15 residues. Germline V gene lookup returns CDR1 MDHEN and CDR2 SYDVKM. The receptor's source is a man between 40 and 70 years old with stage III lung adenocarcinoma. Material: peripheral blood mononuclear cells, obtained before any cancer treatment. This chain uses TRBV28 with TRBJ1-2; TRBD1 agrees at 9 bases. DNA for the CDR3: TGTGCCAGCACCAAAGCGGGACAGGGAATTTATGGCTACACCTTC. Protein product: CASTKAGQGIYGYTF.